The present T cell receptor (beta chain) was sequenced within a study of PD-1 blockade in classical Hodgkin lymphoma. Study context: Administration of nivolumab to patients was at 3 mg/kg intravenously every 2 weeks. Study observations and caveats: Repertoire difference causes, possibly disease activity or prior therapy, remain undefined.

The repertoire was sequenced with immunoSEQ multiplex PCR; TCRdb's copy has only in-frame clones and lacks some. The table records 64,000 or so clones, roughly nine tenths of them present only once. This clone was detected once. What it recognizes is unknown. Time point reported: cycle 4 day 1 (C4D1), after five to seven weeks of nivolumab. Each and every patient relapsed after autologous stem cell transplantation, and patients got differing brentuximab vedotin exposure. The patients, who had relapsed/refractory classical Hodgkin lymphoma, achieved best responses of complete response, partial response or progressive disease. This TCR was recovered from a human donor with classical Hodgkin lymphoma. The material was peripheral blood mononuclear cells (PBMCs), obtained before the fourth cycle of nivolumab.

CDR3 sequence (DNA): TGTGCCAGCAGCTTTGGGGGCCTCTACGAGCAGTACTTC. It is translated as CASSFGGLYEQYF. The chain is built from TRBV5-5 and TRBJ2-7; D possibly corresponds to TRBD1 (6 bases). Germline loops: CDR1 SGHKS, CDR2 YYEKEE (reference sequence). The length of the CDR3 is 13 residues. Trimming shortened V by 2 bases and J by 3 bases, and 9 bases separated the two germline ends.